The source of this T cell receptor (beta chain) is a study of CD8+ T cells in alopecia areata. Study outcomes and limitations: Sequence data from scalp samples additionally include resident alphabeta T cells of normal skin. Relative to normal scalp, lesional scalp, especially alopecia totalis/universalis, showed higher clonality.

Trimming left V 2 bases short and J 9 bases short, with 8 bases between. Germline CDR1 reads MNHEY; CDR2 reads SMNVEV (reference sequence). CDR3 size: 12 residues. Described treatment: oral pan-JAK inhibitor, 5-10 mg twice daily. Extracted RNA was reverse transcribed into cDNA, the sequencing template. Repertoires were generated with immunoSEQ multiplex PCR, while TCRdb's copy carries only in-frame clones and drops some. The table lists about 190,000 clones, 45% to 75% of them singletons. Comments on this clone: Its antigen is unidentified.

This sequence joins TRBV27 and TRBJ1-5; no firm D call. The source was CD4+ T cells sorted from blood, collected at week 4, from a patient treated with tofacitinib. The sequence derives from a human donor with alopecia areata. The CDR3 nucleotides read TGTGCCAGCAGTTTACCGCCGGGGCCCCAGCATTTT. This sequence encodes CASSLPPGPQHF.